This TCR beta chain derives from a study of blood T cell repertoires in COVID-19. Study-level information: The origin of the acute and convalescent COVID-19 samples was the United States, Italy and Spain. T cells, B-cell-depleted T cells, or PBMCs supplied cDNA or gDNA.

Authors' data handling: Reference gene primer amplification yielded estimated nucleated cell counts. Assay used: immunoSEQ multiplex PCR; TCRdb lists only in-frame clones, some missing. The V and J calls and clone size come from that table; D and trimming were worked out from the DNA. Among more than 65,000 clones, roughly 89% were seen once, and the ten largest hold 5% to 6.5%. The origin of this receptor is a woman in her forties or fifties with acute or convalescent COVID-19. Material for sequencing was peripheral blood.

The chain's CDR3 is CASSQGANEKLFF. The CDR3 region has the DNA TGTGCCAGCAGCCAGGGGGCTAATGAAAAACTGTTTTTT. The rearrangement links TRBV7-9 to TRBJ1-4, with 7 bases lining up with TRBD1. Germline V gene lookup returns CDR1 SEHNR and CDR2 FQNEAQ (reference sequence). Germline trimming cut 5 bases from V and 3 bases from J; bases unmatched to any gene: 0. The length of the CDR3 is 13 residues.